The next 12 T cell receptor beta chains were all read from a single sample in a study of cytomegalovirus exposure and HLA in healthy donors. 60 Vbeta and 13 Jbeta primers were used in PCR. TCRdb keeps only in-frame clones here, not all; method: immunoSEQ multiplex PCR. The table has about 95,000 clones, approximately 72% seen once; the top ten hold roughly 9.7%. The specimen was PBMCs. These receptors came from a man aged 18 to 29 in good health and CMV-seropositive.

V and J are TRBV30 and TRBJ1-2, with 7 positions matching TRBD1. CDR3 length: 13 amino acids. Germline lookup yields CDR1 GTSNPN and CDR2 SVGIG (reference sequence). The junction had 7 bases not matched to a gene; V was cut back by 0 bases and J by 9 bases. CDR3 nucleotides: TGTGCCTGGAGTGTACTAGGGGGCAATCGCTACACCTTC. This gives the protein CAWSVLGGNRYTF.

This chain connects TRBV6-1 to TRBJ2-3; TRBD2 agrees at 10 bases. Germline-derived CDR1 and CDR2 are MNHNS and SASEGT. CDR3 length: 14 residues. V dropped 6 bases and J dropped 1; count of bases not matched to a gene: 1. Here the CDR3 DNA reads TGTGCCAGCAGCGGGACTAGCGGCACAGATACGCAGTATTTT. It encodes CASSGTSGTDTQYF.

This clone was counted a few times. V gene TRBV19 combines with J gene TRBJ1-4; perhaps TRBD1 as D (5 bases). Trimming took 5 bases from V and 8 from J, leaving 21 bases between them. This CDR3 is built from 16 residues. The germline gives CDR1 LNHDA, CDR2 SQIVND (reference sequence). CDR3 residues: CASSPRRGGRPEKLFF. Written as DNA, the CDR3 is TGTGCCAGTAGTCCCCGGAGGGGAGGACGCCCCGAAAAACTGTTTTTT.

The chain is built from TRBV19 and TRBJ1-6; D remains unclear. CDR1 is LNHDA, CDR2 SQIVND, per germline (reference sequence). V was pared by 7 bases and J by 10 bases, with 14 bases between. CDR3 length equals 13 residues. The CDR3 region is CASIEGNGSPLHF. CDR3 DNA sequence: TGTGCCAGTATTGAGGGTAATGGATCACCCCTCCACTTT.

The chain employs TRBV30 and TRBJ1-4, with 7 positions matching TRBD1. This CDR3 spans 13 amino acids. Trimming at V came to 5 bases and at J to 8 bases, leaving 8 bases not matched to a gene. Germline V gives CDR1 GTSNPN, CDR2 SVGIG (reference sequence). Written as DNA, the CDR3 is TGTGCCTGGGCCCGGGACAGAACCGAAAAACTGTTTTTT. Residues: CAWARDRTEKLFF.

The chain is built from TRBV10-3 and TRBJ2-1; no clear D. Per the germline V gene, CDR1 is ENHRY and CDR2 is SYGVKD. The V end was cut by 5 bases, the J end by 8 bases, with 13 bases between. The CDR3 length is 13 residues. CDR3 sequence (DNA): TGTGCCATCAGTTATGACACCCCCCATGAGCAGTTCTTC. Translation gives CAISYDTPHEQFF.

The chain joins TRBV28 to TRBJ1-1; D may be TRBD1 (5 bases). The CDR3 sequence is 15 residues long. Trimming stripped 3 bases from V and 4 bases from J, with 15 bases between. CDR1 and CDR2 (germline): MDHEN, SYDVKM. The CDR3 spells CASSFRGVGVTEAFF. CDR3 DNA: TGTGCCAGCAGTTTCCGGGGGGTGGGGGTCACTGAAGCTTTCTTT.

This chain uses TRBV7-9 with TRBJ1-2, with TRBD1 as a possible D gene (5 bases). Trimming cost V 9 bases and J 3 bases, with 11 bases left between them. The germline CDR1 and CDR2 sequences are SEHNR and FQNEAQ (reference sequence). The CDR3 is 12 residues long. The chain's CDR3 is CASSRVDYGYTF. The CDR3 DNA reads as TGTGCCAGTTCCAGGGTGGACTATGGCTACACCTTC.

The chain uses TRBV18 and TRBJ1-1; no clear D. The CDR3 runs to 15 residues. The germline CDR1 and CDR2 sequences are KGHSH and LQKENI. Trimming removed 3 bases from V and 0 bases from J, with 11 bases in between. DNA for the CDR3: TGTGCCAGCTCACCCCGTGCAGGAATGAACACTGAAGCTTTCTTT. Translating it yields CASSPRAGMNTEAFF.

The rearrangement uses TRBV7-9 and TRBJ1-6; D remains unclear. The CDR3 extends over 14 amino acids. Per germline, CDR1 SEHNR and CDR2 FQNEAQ (reference sequence). V was pared by 2 bases and J by 7 bases, with 9 bases between. The CDR3 is CASSLTTLNSPLHF. CDR3 nucleotides: TGTGCCAGCAGCTTAACTACACTGAATTCACCCCTCCACTTT.

This clone was detected once. The rearrangement links TRBV9 to TRBJ1-2; 7 bases map to TRBD1. This CDR3 is 19 amino acids long. Germline assignment: CDR1 SGDLS and CDR2 YYNGEE. Trimming took 4 bases from V and 5 from J; bases not matched to a gene: 23. CDR3 in DNA: TGTGCCAGCAGCCCGCGACAGGGCCCGTCTTCGGGACTAGGGTATGGCTACACCTTC. It codes for CASSPRQGPSSGLGYGYTF.

The genes are TRBV6-5 and TRBJ2-5; a possible D gene is TRBD1 (5 bases). The CDR3 is 11 residues long. Trimming pared 2 bases from V and 7 bases from J, leaving 5 bases between. CDR1 and CDR2 from the germline V gene are MNHEY and SVGAGI. The CDR3, as DNA: TGTGCCAGCAGTTACCAGGGGACCCAGTACTTC. Residues: CASSYQGTQYF.